The 26 T cell receptor beta chains given below trace back to one sample, sequenced in a study of cytomegalovirus exposure and HLA in healthy donors. Researchers ran the PCR with 60 Vbeta and 13 Jbeta primers. The method was immunoSEQ multiplex PCR; TCRdb's version includes in-frame clones alone and lacks a portion of them. The repertoire holds around 150,000 clones, with roughly three fifths as singletons. Material: PBMCs. The receptor source for this set is a male donor in good health and CMV-seronegative.

A few counts support this clone. The chain employs TRBV6-5 and TRBJ1-5, with D possibly matching TRBD1 (5 bases). The CDR3 loop spans 12 amino acids. The V end lost 8 bases, the J end lost 2 bases, and 7 bases lay between the germline ends. Germline CDR1 MNHEY, CDR2 SVGAGI. The CDR3 is CASGRGNQPQHF. The CDR3 DNA reads TGTGCCAGCGGCAGGGGCAATCAGCCCCAGCATTTT.

This chain uses TRBV6-5 with TRBJ2-7; possible D gene TRBD2, 6 bases. This CDR3 spans 16 amino acids. Between the trimmed V and J ends, which lost 0 bases and 1 base, there was a span of 13 bases. The V gene's germline CDR1 is MNHEY and CDR2 SVGAGI. CDR3 in DNA: TGTGCCAGCAGTTACTCAGGCGGGGCCACTTCCTACGAGCAGTACTTC. Its translation: CASSYSGGATSYEQYF.

This clone was recorded only once. The chain employs TRBV7-8 and TRBJ1-2; 10 bases map to TRBD1. Germline assignment: CDR1 SGHVS and CDR2 FQNEAQ. The J segment lost 4 bases and the V segment lost 1 base, leaving 3 bases of the junction unmatched. This CDR3 contains 15 residues. CDR3 DNA sequence: TGTGCCAGCAGCTTAGTTAGGACAGGGGGCTATGGCTACACCTTC. Translation: CASSLVRTGGYGYTF.

This clone was observed once. V usage is TRBV28 and J usage is TRBJ1-1; D is undetermined. The CDR3 totals 11 residues. The germline V and J ends were trimmed by 6 bases and 5 bases, with 7 bases remaining between them. Germline assignment: CDR1 MDHEN and CDR2 SYDVKM. This CDR3 reads CASRSGTEAFF. CDR3 in DNA: TGTGCCAGCAGGTCGGGGACTGAAGCTTTCTTT.

The V and J genes are TRBV2 and TRBJ2-7; D might be TRBD2 (7 bases). The CDR3 length is 13 residues. In germline, CDR1 is SNHLY, CDR2 FYNNEI. V lost 7 bases and J lost 2, with 12 bases in between. The CDR3 loop reads CASIGGAAYEQYF. The CDR3 nucleotides read TGTGCCAGCATTGGGGGGGCGGCCTACGAGCAGTACTTC.

The genes are TRBV28 and TRBJ2-3; TRBD1 matches at 8 bases. Trimming cost V 5 bases and J 6 bases; bases outside gene matches: 10. Germline lookup yields CDR1 MDHEN and CDR2 SYDVKM. This CDR3 contains 15 residues. The CDR3 region is CASSDAIGTGDTQYF. DNA for the CDR3: TGTGCCAGCAGTGATGCTATAGGGACAGGTGATACGCAGTATTTT.

The chain has TRBV7-2 and TRBJ1-1; D unclear. This CDR3 has 14 residues. Germline values: CDR1 SGHTA, CDR2 FQGNSA. V gave up 5 bases and J gave up 3 bases, with 13 bases separating them. The CDR3 sequence is CASSQNLEYTEAFF. CDR3 in DNA: TGTGCCAGCAGCCAGAATTTGGAGTACACTGAAGCTTTCTTT. Supplemented by reference TRBV7-2 and TRBJ1-1, the full variable domain reads GAGVSQSPSNKVTEKGKDVELRCDPISGHTALYWYRQSLGQGLEFLIYFQGNSAPDKSGLPSDRFSAERTGGSVSTLTIQRTQQEDSAVYLCASSQNLEYTEAFFGQGTRLTVV.

The chain couples TRBV19 to TRBJ2-7; 7 bases map to TRBD1. The CDR3 covers 14 residues. Per germline, CDR1 LNHDA and CDR2 SQIVND (reference sequence). V lost 1 base and J lost 2; bases outside the gene matches: 2. The CDR3 sequence: CASSIGQGTYEQYF. The CDR3 DNA sequence: TGTGCCAGTAGTATAGGACAGGGAACCTACGAGCAGTACTTC.

This clone was counted only a few times. This chain joins TRBV7-2 and TRBJ2-1; 7 nucleotides agree with TRBD2. Germline V CDR1 and CDR2: SGHTA, FQGNSA. The V and J ends lost 4 bases and 3 bases, in that order; junction bases with no gene match: 3. The CDR3 is made up of 14 amino acids. The CDR3 region has the DNA TGTGCCAGCAGCTCAGCGGGGAGCTACAATGAGCAGTTCTTC. Encoded protein: CASSSAGSYNEQFF.

There are a few counts of this clone. V is TRBV18 and J is TRBJ1-2; D not certain. This CDR3 has 14 residues. Trimming pared 2 bases from V and 2 bases from J, leaving 9 bases between. Germline CDR1 and CDR2: KGHSH and LQKENI. The CDR3 reads CASSPNSGNYGYTF. In DNA form, the CDR3 reads TGTGCCAGCTCACCAAACAGCGGGAACTATGGCTACACCTTC.

Points on this clone: Other nucleotide sequences from this sample produce the same CDR3. The gene calls are TRBV5-1 and TRBJ2-3, with D uncertain. Germline values: CDR1 SGHRS, CDR2 YFSETQ. The CDR3 is 13 residues long. V was cut by 0 bases and J by 3 bases, with 5 bases left in between. This chain's CDR3 is CASSLAGTDTQYF. In DNA, the CDR3 is TGCGCCAGCAGCTTGGCAGGAACAGATACGCAGTATTTT.

The rearrangement joins TRBV5-1 to TRBJ2-7; D gene ambiguous. Trimming removed 4 bases from V and 6 bases from J, with 20 bases in between. The CDR3 totals 15 residues. Germline-derived CDR1 and CDR2 are SGHRS and YFSETQ. This CDR3 reads CASSPEGDPQSEQYF. In DNA form, the CDR3 reads TGCGCCAGCAGCCCCGAAGGAGACCCTCAGTCCGAGCAGTACTTC.

The chain carries TRBV4-1 and TRBJ2-7, with D tentatively TRBD2 (6 bases). CDR1 is MGHRA and CDR2 is YSYEKL in the germline V gene. Trimming left V 3 bases short and J 7 bases short, with 13 bases between. The CDR3 is 13 residues long. CDR3 in DNA: TGCGCCAGCAGCCAGCCGGTAGGAGGGGAGCAGTACTTC. It encodes CASSQPVGGEQYF.

The sample holds a few counts of this clone. The genes are TRBV7-2 and TRBJ2-3, with TRBD2 identical over 11 bases. With V trimmed by 4 bases and J by 6 bases, 9 bases remained unmatched. The CDR3 totals 16 residues. Germline CDR1 SGHTA, CDR2 FQGNSA. CDR3 sequence (DNA): TGTGCCAGCAGCTATAGCGGGGGGGCCGGGGCGGATACGCAGTATTTT. Translation gives CASSYSGGAGADTQYF.

In this sample, this clone turned up a few times. The chain is built from TRBV11-2 and TRBJ2-1; TRBD2 agrees at 9 bases. The V segment lost 1 base and the J segment 10 bases; nucleotides outside the gene matches: 14. Germline values: CDR1 SGHAT, CDR2 FQNNGV. This CDR3 spans 17 amino acids. As DNA, the CDR3 is TGTGCCAGCAGCTTAGGTGGCGGTAGCGGGGGTTTAGGGGAGCAGTTCTTC. It specifies CASSLGGGSGGLGEQFF.

This clone has only a few counts. This same CDR3 is encoded by further DNA sequences in the sample. The genes are TRBV18 and TRBJ1-6; 8 nucleotides align to TRBD1. J was trimmed by 5 bases and V by 3 bases; bases with no gene match: 0. The CDR3 is made up of 14 amino acids. Germline V gene lookup returns CDR1 KGHSH and CDR2 LQKENI. CDR3 in amino acids: CASSPTGDNSPLHF. The CDR3 bases are TGTGCCAGCTCACCGACAGGGGATAATTCACCCCTCCACTTT.

Only a few counts were recorded for this clone. The rearrangement joins TRBV5-1 to TRBJ2-4; D may be TRBD1 (6 bases). The CDR3 is made up of 13 amino acids. V was pared by 4 bases and J by 7 bases, with 12 bases between. Germline V gene data show CDR1 as SGHRS and CDR2 as YFSETQ. CDR3 amino acids: CASSEGDGNIQYF. The CDR3 DNA follows: TGCGCCAGCAGCGAGGGGGACGGTAACATTCAGTACTTC. Full variable domain (missing parts from reference TRBV5-1 and TRBJ2-4): KAGVTQTPRYLIKTRGQQVTLSCSPISGHRSVSWYQQTPGQGLQFLFEYFSETQRNKGNFPGRFSGRQFSNSRSEMNVSTLELGDSALYLCASSEGDGNIQYFGAGTRLSVL.

The table lists this clone with a few counts. The rearrangement links TRBV7-8 to TRBJ1-1, with D possibly matching TRBD1 (5 bases). The CDR3 runs 14 residues. Germline CDR1 reads SGHVS; CDR2 reads FQNEAQ. With 5 bases removed from V and 0 bases from J, the gap between germline ends came to 10 bases. This CDR3 reads CASSPGGVNTEAFF. The CDR3 DNA sequence: TGTGCCAGCAGCCCCGGGGGAGTGAACACTGAAGCTTTCTTT.

The rearrangement uses TRBV5-4 and TRBJ2-4; 7 bases fit TRBD1. The CDR3 length is 16 residues. V was clipped by 4 bases and J by 0 bases; unmatched bases: 7. The germline gives CDR1 SGHNT, CDR2 YYREEE (reference sequence). In nucleotides, the CDR3 is TGTGCCAGCAGCCAGACAGGGTCACTAGCCAAAAACATTCAGTACTTC. Translating gives CASSQTGSLAKNIQYF. Full variable domain (missing parts from reference TRBV5-4 and TRBJ2-4): ETGVTQSPTHLIKTRGQQVTLRCSSQSGHNTVSWYQQALGQGPQFIFQYYREEENGRGNFPPRFSGLQFPNYSSELNVNALELDDSALYLCASSQTGSLAKNIQYFGAGTRLSVL.

The chain links TRBV2 to TRBJ2-2; 10 positions match TRBD2. The CDR3 is made up of 16 amino acids. In germline, CDR1 is SNHLY, CDR2 FYNNEI. V shed 5 bases, J shed 3 bases, and the junction held 6 bases outside the gene matches. CDR3 bases: TGTGCCAGCAGTCCAGGACTAGCGGAGCACACCGGGGAGCTGTTTTTT. This translates into CASSPGLAEHTGELFF.

The rearrangement joins TRBV2 to TRBJ2-2; 10 positions match TRBD1. The CDR3 has 14 amino acids. With V trimmed by 7 bases and J by 7 bases, 6 bases remained unmatched. The V gene's germline CDR1 is SNHLY and CDR2 FYNNEI. CDR3 DNA sequence: TGTGCCAGCAATGCGGGACAGGGGAGCGGGGAGCTGTTTTTT. This gives the protein CASNAGQGSGELFF.

This clone was seen just once. The chain recombines TRBV27 with TRBJ2-6; tentative D call: TRBD1 (6 bases). Germline CDR1 and CDR2: MNHEY and SMNVEV (reference sequence). Trimming took 4 bases from V and 2 from J, leaving 12 bases between them. CDR3 length: 16 residues. This CDR3 is CASSSFRGAGANVLTF. The CDR3 nucleotides are TGTGCCAGCAGTTCCTTCAGGGGAGCTGGGGCCAACGTCCTGACTTTC.

This sequence joins TRBV5-1 and TRBJ2-5; 9 bases are a match to TRBD2. CDR1 is SGHRS, CDR2 YFSETQ, per germline. J lost 3 bases, V lost 1 base, and 7 bases had no gene match. The CDR3 contains 16 residues. The CDR3 region has the DNA TGCGCCAGCAGCTTGTTTCAGGCGGGGGGGAAAGAGACCCAGTACTTC. Protein: CASSLFQAGGKETQYF.

This chain connects TRBV5-1 to TRBJ1-6, with D tentatively TRBD1 (6 bases). V was shortened by 7 bases and J by 6 bases, with 17 bases between the two germline ends. The CDR3 covers 15 residues. The germline V gene has CDR1 SGHRS and CDR2 YFSETQ. CDR3 region: CASQQGRDINSPLHF. The DNA for the CDR3 is TGCGCCAGCCAACAGGGTCGGGATATTAATTCACCCCTCCACTTT.

Concerning this clone itself: One end of the junction fails to match germline, which may point to a read error. This chain connects TRBV5-6 to TRBJ2-7; 7 nucleotides line up with TRBD1. The CDR3 sequence is 13 residues long. The germline V gene has CDR1 SGHDT and CDR2 YYEEEE. Here the CDR3 DNA reads TGTGCCAGCAGCTGGATTAATAGGGACAGCGCCGTCTTC. Its protein product is CASSWINRDSAVF.

For the CDR3, the DNA is TGTGCCAGCAGCTCGACAGGGGGCGCAGATACGCAGTATTTT. It translates to CASSSTGGADTQYF. V is TRBV7-3 and J is TRBJ2-3, with 10 nucleotides matching TRBD1. CDR1 is SGHTA and CDR2 is FQGTGA in the germline V gene. The CDR3 covers 14 residues. V trimming: 4 bases; J trimming: 4 bases; junction bases outside the gene matches: 2.